One TCR beta chain is described in this entry. This clone has just a few counts. Its specific antigen is unknown. At one end, the junction sequence differs from germline, possibly due to a read error. From each donor, a single peripheral blood sample of about 100 mL on average was drawn into heparinised tubes. A BD FACSAria II was used to sort naive, central memory, regulatory and stem cell-like memory CD4+ T cells with a panel that included CD45RO, CCR7, CD25, CD127, CD95 and CD27. A purity above 95% was achieved for all sorted populations. PBMCs were isolated right away by Lymphoprep density gradient centrifugation and were stained directly, without culture. To minimize batch effects, samples were stained and sorted in pairs, one healthy donor with one patient per experiment. The germline V gene (reference sequence) provides CDR1 MNHEY and CDR2 SMNVEV. Measured from the cysteine to the phenylalanine, the CDR3 is 14 residues long. Only the CDR3 region is kept as DNA, spanning 42 bases read in frame from base 1.

The sample comes from a study of beta chain features in type 1 diabetes listed by TCRdb under 2018. Looking at the study overall: No differences in mean age, gender distribution, total cell number or subset yield were found between patients and healthy donors. A total of approximately 110,000,000 sorted cells were examined across all samples, and a strong correlation was observed between cell number per subset and RNA yield. Naive and central memory subsets were obtained from all 30 or so donors, but regulatory and stem cell-like memory subsets were isolated from only 8 patients and roughly eight healthy donors. In the study, TCRB repertoires of sorted circulating CD4+ T cell subsets from recently diagnosed type 1 diabetes patients were compared with those of matched healthy donors.

All of the isolated RNA was reverse transcribed with the High Capacity cDNA Reverse Transcription Kit, so expressed TCRB transcripts were sequenced. Deep immunoSEQ sequencing was performed on naive, central memory and regulatory T cell samples, with an average of around 3.5 million total reads per sample. Sorted cells were lysed in RLT buffer and RNA was extracted with DNase-treated RNeasy Micro or Mini kits, depending on cell number. Each cell subset was processed separately to prevent cross-contamination, with patient and healthy donor samples processed together. Using the immunoSEQ multiplex PCR, TCRB sequences were amplified from cDNA into 87-bp fragments spanning the CDR3 region. The amplicons were sequenced using the Illumina HiSeq platform. On the study's bioinformatics: PCR bias was corrected computationally using synthetic template baselines, and reads within Hamming distance 2 were collapsed, with unmergeable singletons discarded. Reads were aligned against IMGT so that V, D and J genes, CDR3 length and insertions or deletions at six rearrangement sites could be assigned. Within each subset, clonotype counts were normalized to the number of sorted cells before true diversity and Gini coefficients were calculated with the tcR R package. The overlap coefficient, calculated on TCRB nucleotide sequences, was used to quantify repertoire sharing. TCRdb stores this immuneACCESS table with in-frame sequences only. Part of the clones is absent; in the studies checked, under half of the shortfall reflects unresolved V genes, and no reason is known for the rest. Clone size and V and J calls were adopted from that table, with D and trimming inferred from the DNA. Within this sample are under 150,000 clones, with roughly 17% of them counted one time only. The ten biggest clones cover around 2.6% of the sample.

On the study overall, not on this receptor specifically: At VDJ recombination sites, patients with type 1 diabetes made fewer insertions and deleted more nucleotides, a pattern implying thymic rearrangement abnormalities. Naive, central memory and regulatory TCRB repertoires appeared to be more alike among patients than among healthy donors. Type 1 diabetes patients showed a moderate but significant shortening of TCRB CDR3 length in all four CD4+ subsets. Shorter templates might be favored by PCR, yet because patient and control samples were amplified and corrected together, any such skew would affect both groups equally. Because small numbers of individuals were included in the HLA sub-analyses, any influence of HLA type on TCRB rearrangement was left unresolved. Sequencing cDNA rather than genomic DNA could over-represent highly expressing activated cells, although activation and CD3 levels did not differ between groups.

The rearrangement joined TRBV27 to TRBJ2-7; 10 central bases correspond to TRBD1. This receptor was taken from a man aged 18 to 29 with type 1 diabetes. The sequenced sample was central memory CD4+ T cells from blood. The CDR3 reads CASSVPGQGTTLSF. The nucleotide sequence is given as TGTGCCAGCAGCGTACCGGGACAGGGGACGACGCTTAGCTTC.